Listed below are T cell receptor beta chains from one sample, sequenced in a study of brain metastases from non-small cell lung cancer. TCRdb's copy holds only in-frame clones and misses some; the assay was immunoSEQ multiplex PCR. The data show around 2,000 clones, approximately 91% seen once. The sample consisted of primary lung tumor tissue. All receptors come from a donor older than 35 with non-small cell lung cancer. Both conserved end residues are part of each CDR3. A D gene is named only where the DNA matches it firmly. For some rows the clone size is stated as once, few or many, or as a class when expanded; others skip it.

cdr3_nt: TGTGCCAGCAGTTTTCACCAGGGAAATGAGCAGTTCTTC
cdr3_aa: CASSFHQGNEQFF
clone_size: .
v_call: TRBV27
d_call: .
j_call: TRBJ2-1

cdr3_nt: TGTGCCAGCCGGGACAGGGGCACCGGGGAGCTGTTTTTT
cdr3_aa: CASRDRGTGELFF
clone_size: .
v_call: TRBV2
d_call: TRBD1
j_call: TRBJ2-2

cdr3_nt: TGTGCCAGCAGTGCTTTGACTCCCCAAGAGACCCAGTACTTC
cdr3_aa: CASSALTPQETQYF
clone_size: .
v_call: TRBV25-1
d_call: .
j_call: TRBJ2-5

cdr3_nt: TGTGCCAGCAGCCCCTCTCCCAGGGTTGGAGCTTTCTTT
cdr3_aa: CASSPSPRVGAFF
clone_size: .
v_call: TRBV14
d_call: .
j_call: TRBJ1-1

cdr3_nt: TGTGCCAGCAGTACCCAGGAGGATAGCAATCAGCCCCAGCATTTT
cdr3_aa: CASSTQEDSNQPQHF
clone_size: .
v_call: TRBV6-5
d_call: .
j_call: TRBJ1-5

cdr3_nt: TGTGCCAGCAGCCCGGGACTAGCGGGGAAAGAGACCCAGTACTTC
cdr3_aa: CASSPGLAGKETQYF
clone_size: .
v_call: TRBV7-9
d_call: TRBD2
j_call: TRBJ2-5

cdr3_nt: TGTGCCAGTAGCTTGGTACAACGCGATTTTGAAGCTTTCTTT
cdr3_aa: CASSLVQRDFEAFF
clone_size: .
v_call: TRBV5-5
d_call: .
j_call: TRBJ1-1

cdr3_nt: TGTGCCAGCAGTTCGGGCTCGGGGAACGAGCAGTACTTC
cdr3_aa: CASSSGSGNEQYF
clone_size: .
v_call: TRBV12-3/TRBV12-4
d_call: .
j_call: TRBJ2-7

cdr3_nt: TGTGCCAGCAGGACAAGCGGTCAGCCCCAGCATTTT
cdr3_aa: CASRTSGQPQHF
clone_size: .
v_call: TRBV6-5
d_call: .
j_call: TRBJ1-5

cdr3_nt: TGCGCCAGCAGCCCTATTCATTGGGAATCCCAGTACTTC
cdr3_aa: CASSPIHWESQYF
clone_size: .
v_call: TRBV4-1
d_call: .
j_call: TRBJ2-5

cdr3_nt: TGTGCCAGCAGCTTGGTGTCTACAGAGACCCAGTACTTC
cdr3_aa: CASSLVSTETQYF
clone_size: .
v_call: TRBV5-4
d_call: .
j_call: TRBJ2-5

cdr3_nt: TGTGCCAGCTCACCGTACAGTTCCAGGAACACTGAAGCTTTCTTT
cdr3_aa: CASSPYSSRNTEAFF
clone_size: once
v_call: TRBV18
d_call: .
j_call: TRBJ1-1

cdr3_nt: TGTGCCAGTAGACAGGATCTCTACTCTGGGGCCAACGTCCTGACTTTC
cdr3_aa: CASRQDLYSGANVLTF
clone_size: .
v_call: TRBV19
d_call: .
j_call: TRBJ2-6

cdr3_nt: TGTGCCAGCAGACTTACTGACAGGGGGCCGGAGGAGACCCAGTACTTC
cdr3_aa: CASRLTDRGPEETQYF
clone_size: .
v_call: TRBV27
d_call: TRBD1
j_call: TRBJ2-5

cdr3_nt: TGCGCCAGCAGCCAAGGGGACAGGGTCTACAATGAGCAGTTCTTC
cdr3_aa: CASSQGDRVYNEQFF
clone_size: .
v_call: TRBV4-3
d_call: TRBD1
j_call: TRBJ2-1

cdr3_nt: TGTGCCAGCAGCTTAGGTTTCTACGAGCAGTACTTC
cdr3_aa: CASSLGFYEQYF
clone_size: .
v_call: TRBV5-6
d_call: .
j_call: TRBJ2-7

cdr3_nt: TGCGCCACCGGGACAGGGTCTCTCTTCGGCACTACCTTC
cdr3_aa: CATGTGSLFGTTF
clone_size: .
v_call: TRBV4-1
d_call: TRBD1
j_call: TRBJ1-2

cdr3_nt: TGTGCCACCAGCAGAGAGTCACAGGGGACCGGGGCCAACGTCCTGACTTTC
cdr3_aa: CATSRESQGTGANVLTF
clone_size: .
v_call: TRBV15
d_call: TRBD1
j_call: TRBJ2-6

cdr3_nt: TGTGCCAGCACCGACACTGGGACAGGGGGCTTCGAGCAGTACTTC
cdr3_aa: CASTDTGTGGFEQYF
clone_size: .
v_call: TRBV2
d_call: TRBD1
j_call: TRBJ2-7

cdr3_nt: TGTGCCAGCAGTTCCGGGACAGGGAGAGAGAACCAGTACTTC
cdr3_aa: CASSSGTGRENQYF
clone_size: .
v_call: TRBV6-2/TRBV6-3
d_call: TRBD1
j_call: TRBJ2-5

cdr3_nt: TGTGCCAGCAGTTACGGGCCCCGGGCGATCTACAATGAGCAGTTCTTC
cdr3_aa: CASSYGPRAIYNEQFF
clone_size: .
v_call: TRBV6-2/TRBV6-3
d_call: .
j_call: TRBJ2-1

cdr3_nt: TGTGCCAGCAGCAGGGACATCGAATTGAATACTGAAGCTTTCTTT
cdr3_aa: CASSRDIELNTEAFF
clone_size: .
v_call: TRBV5-6
d_call: .
j_call: TRBJ1-1

cdr3_nt: TGTGCCAGCAGTTTCATGACTAGCGGGGTAAATGAGCAGTTCTTC
cdr3_aa: CASSFMTSGVNEQFF
clone_size: .
v_call: TRBV27
d_call: TRBD2
j_call: TRBJ2-1

cdr3_nt: TGTGCCAGCAGCCAAGGGACCCTTGGAAATGAGCAGTTCTTC
cdr3_aa: CASSQGTLGNEQFF
clone_size: .
v_call: TRBV3-1/TRBV3-2
d_call: .
j_call: TRBJ2-1

cdr3_nt: TGCGCCAGCAGCCTCGCGTCCAGGGTGAAAAATGAGCAGTTCTTC
cdr3_aa: CASSLASRVKNEQFF
clone_size: .
v_call: TRBV5-1
d_call: .
j_call: TRBJ2-1

cdr3_nt: TGCAGCGTCATCAGGAGCCACTCCTACGAGCAGTACTTC
cdr3_aa: CSVIRSHSYEQYF
clone_size: .
v_call: TRBV29-1
d_call: .
j_call: TRBJ2-7

cdr3_nt: TGTGCCAGCAGCTCACATAGGGACGATACGCAGTATTTT
cdr3_aa: CASSSHRDDTQYF
clone_size: .
v_call: TRBV7-2
d_call: .
j_call: TRBJ2-3

cdr3_nt: TGTGCCATCAGTGAGTCGGGAGACAGGGGTCAGCCCCAGCATTTT
cdr3_aa: CAISESGDRGQPQHF
clone_size: .
v_call: TRBV10-3
d_call: TRBD1
j_call: TRBJ1-5

cdr3_nt: TGTGCCAGCAGTATCGGCGTGTCAATAGAAAAACTGTTTTTT
cdr3_aa: CASSIGVSIEKLFF
clone_size: once
v_call: TRBV6-5
d_call: .
j_call: TRBJ1-4

cdr3_nt: TGTGCCAGCAGTCCCCGTGGGCGGGGGGGCTACGAGCAGTACTTC
cdr3_aa: CASSPRGRGGYEQYF
clone_size: .
v_call: TRBV28
d_call: TRBD2
j_call: TRBJ2-7

cdr3_nt: TGTGCCAGCAGTTACACGGGGGGGATGAACACTGAAGCTTTCTTT
cdr3_aa: CASSYTGGMNTEAFF
clone_size: .
v_call: TRBV6-5
d_call: .
j_call: TRBJ1-1

cdr3_nt: TGTGCCAGCAGTTTCGTAGCGGGGACAGATACGCAGTATTTT
cdr3_aa: CASSFVAGTDTQYF
clone_size: .
v_call: TRBV28
d_call: TRBD2
j_call: TRBJ2-3

cdr3_nt: TGTGCCAGCAGCCAAAGGAGCACCGGGGAGCTGTTTTTT
cdr3_aa: CASSQRSTGELFF
clone_size: .
v_call: TRBV3-1/TRBV3-2
d_call: .
j_call: TRBJ2-2

cdr3_nt: TGTGCCAGCAGTCCGACTAGCGGGAGTTATAATGAGCAGTTCTTC
cdr3_aa: CASSPTSGSYNEQFF
clone_size: once
v_call: TRBV7-3
d_call: TRBD2
j_call: TRBJ2-1

cdr3_nt: TGTGCCAGCATGGGACTTCGAAATAATTTACCCCTCCACTTT
cdr3_aa: CASMGLRNNLPLHF
clone_size: .
v_call: TRBV27
d_call: .
j_call: TRBJ1-6

cdr3_nt: TGTGCCAGCAGTCCCCCGGGACAGGGGGCTAGGGAAAAACTGTTTTTT
cdr3_aa: CASSPPGQGAREKLFF
clone_size: .
v_call: TRBV28
d_call: TRBD1
j_call: TRBJ1-4

cdr3_nt: TGTGCCAGCACTGGGGTAGGCACATGGACGGGCAATCAGCCCCAGCATTTT
cdr3_aa: CASTGVGTWTGNQPQHF
clone_size: .
v_call: TRBV28
d_call: .
j_call: TRBJ1-5